The next 11 T cell receptor beta chains were all read from a single sample in a study of T-cell memory formation after mild COVID-19. TCRdb reprocessed the 5' RACE reads with MiXCR, giving one entry per CDR3 protein. The sample carries 40,000 to 60,000 distinct CDR3 sequences, approximately 7.6% recorded once. Sequenced material: PBMCs or a T cell subset sorted from them (not recorded which). The receptors were gathered from a man aged 18 to 30 who had mild COVID-19 (a few samples of this study predate the infection). Cell type and time point are not known.

The chain is built from TRBV7-8 and TRBJ1-6; 7 nucleotides agree with TRBD1. The CDR3 is 15 amino acids. From germline, CDR1 is SGHVS and CDR2 FQNEAQ. Trimming at V came to 5 bases and at J to 5 bases, leaving 6 bases not matched to a gene. Written as DNA, the CDR3 is TGTGCCAGCAGCGCCGACAGGGTTCATAATTCACCCCTCCACTTT. It translates to CASSADRVHNSPLHF.

Many counts were recorded for this clonotype. This chain uses TRBV3-1 with TRBJ2-5; no reliable D call. V lost 3 bases and J lost 2, with 10 bases in between. Germline V CDR1 and CDR2: LGHDT, YNNKEL (reference sequence). The CDR3 sequence is 14 residues long. Here the CDR3 DNA reads TGTGCCAGCAGCCAGGCCCAAGGGCAAGAGACCCAGTACTTC. Protein: CASSQAQGQETQYF.

The gene calls are TRBV12-3 or TRBV12-4 and TRBJ2-5; TRBD2 might be the D (5 bases). The CDR3 is 14 amino acids. V lost 6 bases and J 5 bases, leaving 16 bases between the germline ends. The CDR3 coding sequence is TGTGCCAGCAGACACACTATACGAGGGGAGACCCAGTACTTC. It encodes CASRHTIRGETQYF.

The table lists this clonotype with a count of one. Since a much larger clone is just one base distant, this may be a read error. No conserved phenylalanine or tryptophan ends this CDR3, so it is likely a read error. The chain links TRBV5-5 to TRBJ2-5, with D possibly TRBD1 on 5 matching bases. CDR1 is SGHKS, CDR2 YYEKEE, per germline (reference sequence). Trimming cost V 1 base and J 2 bases, with 9 bases left between them. This CDR3 spans 14 amino acids. This chain's CDR3 is CASSLTTVQETQYL. In nucleotides, the CDR3 is TGTGCCAGCAGCTTGACGACAGTTCAAGAGACCCAGTACTTA.

This clonotype was observed at least ten times. This chain uses TRBV5-6 with TRBJ2-3, with 9 bases fitting TRBD1. The germline V gene encodes CDR1 SGHDT and CDR2 YYEEEE. This CDR3 is built from 16 residues. After removal of 3 bases from V and 4 bases from J, the junction contained 9 bases not matched to a gene. CDR3 DNA: TGTGCCAGCAGCTCACAACCGGGACAGGGCGCAGATACGCAGTATTTT. It translates to CASSSQPGQGADTQYF.

This clonotype was found a few times. V and J are TRBV4-3 and TRBJ1-1, with no clear D. Germline V gene sequence: CDR1 LGHNA, CDR2 YSLEER. With 0 bases removed from V and 2 bases from J, the gap between germline ends came to 7 bases. The CDR3 has 14 residues. This chain's CDR3 is CASSQETENTEAFF. In DNA, the CDR3 is TGCGCCAGCAGCCAAGAAACGGAAAACACTGAAGCTTTCTTT.

The chain uses TRBV5-5 and TRBJ2-7; D is unclear. Germline V gene lookup returns CDR1 SGHKS and CDR2 YYEKEE (reference sequence). Trimming took 1 base from V and 1 from J, leaving 12 bases between them. The CDR3 loop spans 15 amino acids. The CDR3 DNA reads as TGTGCCAGCAGCTTGCACCCCGACATTTCCTACGAGCAGTACTTC. It translates to CASSLHPDISYEQYF.

The V and J genes are TRBV5-1 and TRBJ1-1; D gene ambiguous. Trimming removed 0 bases from V and 4 bases from J, with 10 bases in between. The CDR3 is 14 residues long. Germline-derived CDR1 and CDR2 are SGHRS and YFSETQ. The CDR3 DNA sequence: TGCGCCAGCAGCTTGGAGGGTGGTGCCACTGAAGCTTTCTTT. Protein sequence: CASSLEGGATEAFF.

This clonotype was detected only a few times. V is TRBV24-1 and J is TRBJ2-3; D is uncertain. V lost 5 bases, J lost 6 bases, and 17 bases lay in between. Germline values: CDR1 KGHDR, CDR2 SFDVKD. This CDR3 is built from 15 residues. The CDR3 here is CATSAPGLPYDTQYF. CDR3 coding DNA: TGTGCCACCAGTGCCCCGGGCCTACCCTACGATACGCAGTATTTT.

This clonotype has more than one count but fewer than ten. The chain links TRBV7-8 to TRBJ2-3, with 11 nucleotides matching TRBD2. V trimming: 5 bases; J trimming: 0 bases; junction bases outside the gene matches: 4. Germline lookup yields CDR1 SGHVS and CDR2 FQNEAQ. This CDR3 comprises 16 residues. The CDR3, as DNA: TGTGCCAGCAGCCCCCTAGCGGGGGGAAGCACAGATACGCAGTATTTT. Translated, it gives CASSPLAGGSTDTQYF.

This chain joins TRBV7-9 and TRBJ1-1; no clear D gene. The V gene lost 6 bases and the J gene lost 3 bases, with 8 bases spanning the gap. This CDR3 is 12 amino acids long. CDR1 and CDR2 from the germline V gene are SEHNR and FQNEAQ (reference sequence). The CDR3 nucleotides are TGTGCCAGCAGAGAGAGGGACACTGAAGCTTTCTTT. Translated, it gives CASRERDTEAFF.